These T cell receptor beta chains were read from a single sample in a study of response to subunit inactivated influenza vaccine. Using its own MiXCR run on the RT-PCR reads, TCRdb lists one record per CDR3 protein. The table has about 190,000 distinct CDR3 sequences, 13% to 15% seen once. Sequencing was performed on CD8+ T cells sorted from PBMCs, taken less than 6 days after vaccination. The receptor source for this set is a man aged 45-65 years who received an inactivated influenza vaccine. The CDR3 runs from the conserved cysteine through the conserved F or W. D genes are given only for firm matches. Clone size is not always given. Where it is, it says once, few, many or a class for expanded clones.

D: TRBD1; J: TRBJ2-5; V: TRBV25-1; size: -; length: 12; DNA: TGTGCCACGGACAGGGGGCAAGAGACCCAGTACTTC; CDR3: CATDRGQETQYF
D: -; J: TRBJ1-2; V: TRBV19; size: -; length: 12; DNA: TGTGCCAGTAGGTCGGGGTATCGTGGCTACACCTTC; CDR3: CASRSGYRGYTF
D: -; J: TRBJ2-7; V: TRBV28; size: few; length: 9; DNA: TGTGCCAGCGGCTACGAGCAGTACTTC; CDR3: CASGYEQYF
D: TRBD1; J: TRBJ2-2; V: TRBV12-3/TRBV12-4; size: many; length: 15; DNA: TGTGCCAGCAGATCCCGGGACAGGGTAACCGGGGAGCTGTTTTTT; CDR3: CASRSRDRVTGELFF
D: TRBD2; J: TRBJ2-1; V: TRBV11-1; size: -; length: 18; DNA: TGTGCCAGCAGCCCATTTTCGCTAGCGGGAAACTCCTACAATGAGCAGTTCTTC; CDR3: CASSPFSLAGNSYNEQFF
D: TRBD2; J: TRBJ2-2; V: TRBV7-8; size: -; length: 16; DNA: TGTGCCAGCAGGGATACTAGCGGGAGGGCGGACGGGGAGCTGTTTTTT; CDR3: CASRDTSGRADGELFF
D: TRBD2; J: TRBJ2-3; V: TRBV7-6; size: many; length: 17; DNA: TGTGCCAGCAGCTTGCCCACTAGCGGGGGCAGCACAGATACGCAGTATTTT; CDR3: CASSLPTSGGSTDTQYF
D: -; J: TRBJ2-1; V: TRBV11-2; size: -; length: 18; DNA: TGTGCCAGCAGCTTAAATGGGGCGGGTGAGAGCTCCTACAATGAGCAGTTCTTC; CDR3: CASSLNGAGESSYNEQFF
D: TRBD1; J: TRBJ2-1; V: TRBV29-1; size: many; length: 14; DNA: TGCAGCGCCAGAGGGGACAGGGGGCTTCATGAGCAGTTCTTC; CDR3: CSARGDRGLHEQFF
D: TRBD2; J: TRBJ2-5; V: TRBV7-2; size: -; length: 13; DNA: TGTGCCAGCAGAGGACTAGCGAAAGAGACCCAGTACTTC; CDR3: CASRGLAKETQYF
D: -; J: TRBJ2-5; V: TRBV11-2; size: -; length: 15; DNA: TGTGCCAGCAGCTGGACTATTCCCCTCCAAGAGACCCAGTACTTC; CDR3: CASSWTIPLQETQYF
D: -; J: TRBJ2-1; V: TRBV6-2/TRBV6-3; size: few; length: 15; DNA: TGTGCCAGCAGTTACGGTGGCGGGGCCCACAATGAGCAGTTCTTC; CDR3: CASSYGGGAHNEQFF
D: -; J: TRBJ2-7; V: TRBV9; size: -; length: 15; DNA: TGTGCCAGCAGCGTAGCATCGGGGTGGTCCTACGAGCAGTACTTC; CDR3: CASSVASGWSYEQYF
D: -; J: TRBJ2-3; V: TRBV27; size: -; length: 14; DNA: TGTGCCAGCAGATACTTAGGGGGGGCAGATACGCAGTATTTT; CDR3: CASRYLGGADTQYF
D: TRBD2; J: TRBJ2-7; V: TRBV20-1; size: -; length: 17; DNA: TGCAGTGCTAACGCTCCACCGGGACTAGCGGGGGCCTACGAGCAGTACTTC; CDR3: CSANAPPGLAGAYEQYF
D: -; J: TRBJ1-5; V: TRBV6-1; size: few; length: 15; DNA: TGTGCCAGCGGCCCCTACACGGGGAGCAATCAGCCCCAGCATTTT; CDR3: CASGPYTGSNQPQHF
D: -; J: TRBJ2-1; V: TRBV6-2/TRBV6-3; size: -; length: 13; DNA: TGTGCCAGCAGTTACCAGGGTTACAATGAGCAGTTCTTC; CDR3: CASSYQGYNEQFF
D: TRBD1; J: TRBJ2-7; V: TRBV29-1; size: -; length: 13; DNA: TGCAGCGTTGACCCGGGACAGGGCTACGAGCAGTACTTC; CDR3: CSVDPGQGYEQYF
D: -; J: TRBJ2-2; V: TRBV7-8; size: -; length: 16; DNA: TGTGCCAGCAGCTCAGGCCCGGGGGAACGCACCGGGGAGCTGTTTTTT; CDR3: CASSSGPGERTGELFF
D: TRBD2; J: TRBJ2-1; V: TRBV27; size: -; length: 15; DNA: TGTGCCAGCAGTTCAGCGGGACTCACCTACAATGAGCAGTTCTTC; CDR3: CASSSAGLTYNEQFF
D: -; J: TRBJ1-6; V: TRBV6-1; size: -; length: 14; DNA: TGTGCCAGCAGTCCCACGCGGGGGCTGACACCCCTCCACTTT; CDR3: CASSPTRGLTPLHF
D: -; J: TRBJ1-5; V: TRBV4-3; size: few; length: 15; DNA: TGCGCCAGCAGCCAAGATTGGGGGTTGAGTCAGCCCCAGCATTTT; CDR3: CASSQDWGLSQPQHF
D: -; J: TRBJ1-1; V: TRBV19; size: few; length: 13; DNA: TGTGCCAGTAGTATAGCGCCGAACACTGAAGCTTTCTTT; CDR3: CASSIAPNTEAFF
D: TRBD2; J: TRBJ2-5; V: TRBV29-1; size: few; length: 14; DNA: TGCAGCGTTGGGACTAGCGGATTACAAGAGACCCAGTACTTC; CDR3: CSVGTSGLQETQYF
D: -; J: TRBJ1-2; V: TRBV20-1; size: -; length: 13; DNA: TGCAGTGCTAGTAACACAGGGATCTATGGCTACACCTTC; CDR3: CSASNTGIYGYTF
D: -; J: TRBJ2-3; V: TRBV30; size: -; length: 15; DNA: TGTGCCTGGAGTGTAGGGGCAGGCCTAGGGGATACGCAGTATTTT; CDR3: CAWSVGAGLGDTQYF
D: -; J: TRBJ2-3; V: TRBV13; size: few; length: 12; DNA: TGTGCCAGCAGCGATAGCACAGATACGCAGTATTTT; CDR3: CASSDSTDTQYF
D: TRBD2; J: TRBJ2-1; V: TRBV7-8; size: -; length: 15; DNA: TGTGCCAGCAGCATTGGACTAGCGGGGGGAAGTGAGCAGTTCTTC; CDR3: CASSIGLAGGSEQFF
D: -; J: TRBJ2-7; V: TRBV25-1; size: -; length: 12; DNA: TGTGCCAGCCGCGGGACCGACTACGAGCAGTACTTC; CDR3: CASRGTDYEQYF